The 21 T cell receptor beta chains reported below all come from one sample, sequenced in a study of blood T cell repertoires in COVID-19. Using immunoSEQ multiplex PCR, the repertoire was profiled, and TCRdb retains in-frame clones only, with some absent. The sample holds fewer than 180,000 clones, approximately 88% seen once. The sample taken for sequencing was peripheral blood. Every receptor here comes from a man in his sixties or seventies with acute or convalescent COVID-19.

This clone was counted only a few times. This chain uses TRBV30 with TRBJ1-1, with 8 bases aligning to TRBD1. The V segment lost 0 bases and the J segment 5 bases; nucleotides outside the gene matches: 5. The CDR3 loop spans 14 amino acids. CDR1 is GTSNPN, CDR2 SVGIG, per germline (reference sequence). The CDR3 loop is CAWSVRDRSTEAFF. In nucleotides, the CDR3 is TGTGCCTGGAGTGTACGGGACAGGTCGACTGAAGCTTTCTTT.

This sequence joins TRBV5-1 and TRBJ2-3; TRBD2 matches at 8 bases. Trimming cost V 3 bases and J 2 bases; bases outside gene matches: 11. Germline-derived CDR1 and CDR2 are SGHRS and YFSETQ. This CDR3 is built from 17 residues. The DNA of the CDR3 is TGCGCCAGCAGCTCTCGGGCGGAGCGGGGGTACACAGATACGCAGTATTTT. It is translated as CASSSRAERGYTDTQYF.

V and J are TRBV27 and TRBJ1-2, with 10 bases matching TRBD1. Losses at the gene ends were 4 bases for V and 3 bases for J; bases not matched to a gene: 5. Germline V gene data show CDR1 as MNHEY and CDR2 as SMNVEV (reference sequence). The CDR3 extends over 15 amino acids. Here the CDR3 DNA reads TGTGCCAGCAGTTGGACAGGGGGGTCTGACTATGGCTACACCTTC. It yields the protein CASSWTGGSDYGYTF.

V and J are TRBV6-6 and TRBJ1-5; a weak D match, TRBD1 (5 bases). CDR3 size: 13 residues. Looked up from germline, CDR1 is MNHNY and CDR2 is SVGAGI (reference sequence). V was clipped by 5 bases and J by 5 bases, with 10 bases between them. For the CDR3, the DNA is TGTGCCAGCAGTCGGACATACGATCAGCCCCAGCATTTT. Protein sequence: CASSRTYDQPQHF.

The CDR3 DNA reads TGCGCCAGCAGCCAGTACCTGCGGGGGGGCACTGAAGCTTTCTTT. Its protein product is CASSQYLRGGTEAFF. V usage is TRBV5-1 and J usage is TRBJ1-1, with D possibly matching TRBD1 (5 bases). CDR1 is SGHRS and CDR2 is YFSETQ in the germline V gene. Trimming took off 4 bases at V and 4 bases at J, with 17 bases between the two ends. The CDR3 is made up of 15 amino acids.

The V call is TRBV7-9, the J call TRBJ2-2; D is ambiguous. Trimming stripped 1 base from V and 0 bases from J, with 6 bases between. This CDR3 has 15 residues. Per germline, CDR1 SEHNR and CDR2 FQNEAQ (reference sequence). In DNA form, the CDR3 reads TGTGCCAGCAGCTTAGAAGCCCCGAACACCGGGGAGCTGTTTTTT. Translated: CASSLEAPNTGELFF.

This rearrangement joins TRBV28 to TRBJ2-1; 9 bases are a match to TRBD2. Per germline, CDR1 MDHEN and CDR2 SYDVKM. V lost 7 bases to trimming and J lost 4 bases; unmatched junction nucleotides: 8. This CDR3 region has 15 residues. The chain's CDR3 is CASTRGGGPYNEQFF. CDR3 nucleotide sequence: TGTGCCAGCACACGCGGGGGGGGCCCTTACAATGAGCAGTTCTTC. The full variable domain, its missing parts supplied by reference TRBV28 and TRBJ2-1, is DVKVTQSSRYLVKRTGEKVFLECVQDMDHENMFWYRQDPGLGLRLIYFSYDVKMKEKGDIPEGYSVSREKKERFSLILESASTNQTSMYLCASTRGGGPYNEQFFGPGTRLTVL.

The chain combines TRBV29-1 with TRBJ2-3; 9 nucleotides agree with TRBD1. The length of the CDR3 is 14 residues. V shed 6 bases and J 2 bases; nucleotides not matched to a gene: 6. The germline V gene encodes CDR1 SQVTM and CDR2 ANQGSEA. CDR3 nucleotides: TGCAGCGTATCCGGGACAGGGTTCACAGATACGCAGTATTTT. It is translated as CSVSGTGFTDTQYF.

The J gene is TRBJ1-5, the V gene TRBV10-3, with TRBD1 matching 9 bases. The germline CDR1 and CDR2 sequences are ENHRY and SYGVKD. Trimming cost V 4 bases and J 7 bases; bases outside gene matches: 11. CDR3 length: 16 residues. In DNA, the CDR3 is TGTGCCATCAGTGCAGGGACAGGGCTGGTGAAGCAGCCCCAGCATTTT. It translates to CAISAGTGLVKQPQHF.

CDR3 amino acids: CASSLARGRTTEAFF. The CDR3 DNA sequence: TGTGCCAGCAGCTTGGCCAGGGGGCGCACGACTGAAGCTTTCTTT. The chain has TRBV5-4 and TRBJ1-1; 8 bases map to TRBD1. The ends lost 0 bases at V and 5 bases at J; junction bases unmatched: 6. CDR1 SGHNT and CDR2 YYREEE come from the germline V gene (reference sequence). This CDR3 contains 15 residues. Filled out from reference TRBV5-4 and TRBJ1-1, the complete variable domain reads ETGVTQSPTHLIKTRGQQVTLRCSSQSGHNTVSWYQQALGQGPQFIFQYYREEENGRGNFPPRFSGLQFPNYSSELNVNALELDDSALYLCASSLARGRTTEAFFGQGTRLTVV.

The chain couples TRBV5-1 to TRBJ2-7, with D perhaps TRBD1 (6 bases). V was clipped by 4 bases and J by 3 bases, with 11 bases between them. The CDR3 length is 13 residues. CDR1 and CDR2 from the germline V gene are SGHRS and YFSETQ. The DNA of the CDR3 is TGCGCCAGCAGCCGACCGGACAGCTACGAGCAGTACTTC. Translation: CASSRPDSYEQYF. The entire variable domain, with the rest obtained from reference TRBV5-1 and TRBJ2-7, is as follows: KAGVTQTPRYLIKTRGQQVTLSCSPISGHRSVSWYQQTPGQGLQFLFEYFSETQRNKGNFPGRFSGRQFSNSRSEMNVSTLELGDSALYLCASSRPDSYEQYFGPGTRLTVT.

The chain recombines TRBV29-1 with TRBJ2-5; 8 bases fit TRBD1. Germline loops: CDR1 SQVTM, CDR2 ANQGSEA. CDR3 length: 13 residues. With 2 bases clipped from V and 7 bases from J, the junction kept 6 bases outside the gene matches. CDR3 DNA sequence: TGCAGCGTTGAAAGAGGACAGGGCGGGACCCAGTACTTC. Its protein product is CSVERGQGGTQYF.

V is TRBV6-1 and J is TRBJ1-2; the D gene is possibly TRBD1 (6 bases). Germline-derived CDR1 and CDR2 are MNHNS and SASEGT. The CDR3 covers 14 residues. V was trimmed by 0 bases and J by 7 bases, leaving 12 bases between them. The CDR3 reads CASSEAGTILGYTF. As DNA, the CDR3 is TGTGCCAGCAGTGAAGCCGGGACAATTCTTGGCTACACCTTC.

V usage is TRBV10-1 and J usage is TRBJ2-5; 8 bases are shared with TRBD1. CDR1 and CDR2 (germline): WNHNN, SYGVQD (reference sequence). V lost 3 bases and J lost 5; bases outside the gene matches: 8. The CDR3 contains 15 residues. The CDR3 loop reads CASSDPTGDRETQYF. The DNA for the CDR3 is TGCGCCAGCAGTGACCCGACAGGGGATCGCGAGACCCAGTACTTC.

The V gene is TRBV7-3, the J gene TRBJ2-5; perhaps TRBD2 as D (6 bases). Trimming removed 5 bases at V and 5 bases at J, with 12 bases between. CDR1 is SGHTA, CDR2 FQGTGA, per germline. The CDR3 contains 13 residues. The CDR3 here is CASSVWGGETQYF. The CDR3 DNA follows: TGTGCCAGCAGCGTTTGGGGAGGCGAGACCCAGTACTTC.

The gene calls are TRBV11-2 and TRBJ1-5; TRBD1 might be the D (6 bases). Germline CDR1 and CDR2: SGHAT and FQNNGV. The length of the CDR3 is 14 residues. Trimming cost V 3 bases and J 4 bases, with 10 bases left between them. The CDR3 coding sequence is TGTGCCAGCAGCTTTTGGGACACTAATCAGCCCCAGCATTTT. Amino acids: CASSFWDTNQPQHF. The whole variable domain, remainder taken from reference TRBV11-2 and TRBJ1-5, is EAGVAQSPRYKIIEKRQSVAFWCNPISGHATLYWYQQILGQGPKLLIQFQNNGVVDDSQLPKDRFSAERLKGVDSTLKIQPAKLEDSAVYLCASSFWDTNQPQHFGDGTRLSIL.

The chain couples TRBV24-1 to TRBJ2-3; the D gene is possibly TRBD2 (6 bases). The V gene's germline CDR1 is KGHDR and CDR2 SFDVKD. This CDR3 contains 15 residues. Between the trimmed V and J ends, which lost 7 bases and 2 bases, there was a span of 15 bases. The CDR3 loop is CATSGTPGNTDTQYF. The CDR3 region has the DNA TGTGCCACCAGCGGGACTCCAGGAAACACAGATACGCAGTATTTT.

The V call is TRBV19, the J call TRBJ2-1; 7 nucleotides match TRBD1. The germline gives CDR1 LNHDA, CDR2 SQIVND (reference sequence). This CDR3 comprises 14 residues. Trimming removed 6 bases from V and 6 bases from J; junction bases left unmatched: 8. Here the CDR3 reads CASRWTGRINEQFF. CDR3 DNA: TGTGCCAGTAGGTGGACAGGAAGAATCAATGAGCAGTTCTTC.

This chain links TRBV19 with TRBJ2-3, with 9 nucleotides matching TRBD1. CDR1 and CDR2 (germline): LNHDA, SQIVND (reference sequence). The CDR3 is 13 residues long. V was clipped by 4 bases and J by 5 bases; unmatched bases: 1. The CDR3 DNA reads TGTGCCAGTAGTAACAGGGGGCAAGATACGCAGTATTTT. This encodes CASSNRGQDTQYF.

J is TRBJ1-5 and V is TRBV3-1 (or the pseudogene TRBV3-2), with 11 bases aligning to TRBD1. J gave up 8 bases and V 4 bases, and 4 bases lay outside the gene matches. Germline V gives CDR1 LGHDT, CDR2 YNNKEL (reference sequence). The CDR3 runs to 14 residues. DNA for the CDR3: TGTGCCAGCAGCCCAGGGACAGGGGGGGAGCCCCAGCATTTT. As protein: CASSPGTGGEPQHF.

The V gene is TRBV28, the J gene TRBJ1-5, with 7 bases fitting TRBD1. J lost 3 bases, V lost 5 bases, and 13 bases had no gene match. The CDR3 loop spans 17 amino acids. Germline V lookup: CDR1 MDHEN, CDR2 SYDVKM. CDR3 amino acids: CASSPPPDRVPNQPQHF. The CDR3 DNA reads as TGTGCCAGCAGTCCCCCCCCAGACAGGGTTCCCAATCAGCCCCAGCATTTT.